The 11 T cell receptor beta chains reported below all come from one sample, sequenced in a study of blood T cells in healthy people across ages. Primed by a sample-barcoded 5' primer and a J-beta primer mix, a second PCR proceeded for 7 to 11 cycles. TCRdb passed the 5' RACE reads through MiXCR, listing each CDR3 protein once. Of about 680,000 distinct CDR3 sequences listed, over 45% were seen once; the top ten hold about a third. Sequencing was performed on blood. The receptors were gathered from a woman aged 55 to 70 in good health.

This clonotype was counted a few times. The chain recombines TRBV3-1 with TRBJ1-5; D is ambiguous. Germline CDR1 and CDR2: LGHDT and YNNKEL (reference sequence). Trimming shortened V by 0 bases and J by 3 bases, and 12 bases separated the two germline ends. The CDR3 is 16 residues long. The DNA of the CDR3 is TGTGCCAGCAGCCAAGATCCGGGCGTAAACAATCAGCCCCAGCATTTT. Protein sequence: CASSQDPGVNNQPQHF.

In its sample, this clonotype was seen a few times. The chain carries TRBV4-3 and TRBJ2-1; D ambiguous. The tail of the sequence fits TRBJ2-7 better, so the J call may be wrong. The CDR3 spans 13 residues. Per germline, CDR1 LGHNA and CDR2 YSLEER. The CDR3: CASSQGFYNEQYF. Here the CDR3 DNA reads TGCGCCAGCAGCCAAGGGTTTTACAATGAGCAGTACTTC.

The chain is built from TRBV13 and TRBJ1-6; 8 bases map to TRBD1. The germline V gene encodes CDR1 PRHDT and CDR2 FYEKMQ (reference sequence). V was clipped by 5 bases and J by 10 bases; unmatched bases: 10. The CDR3 totals 15 residues. CDR3 bases: TGTGCCAGCAGCCGATTCGGACAGGGATGGTCACCCCTCCACTTT. Amino acids: CASSRFGQGWSPLHF.

This clonotype occurred a few times. The J gene is TRBJ2-4, the V gene TRBV7-2; D is possibly TRBD2 (6 bases). V was trimmed by 5 bases and J by 7 bases, leaving 12 bases between them. This CDR3 is 13 amino acids long. Per the germline V gene, CDR1 is SGHTA and CDR2 is FQGNSA. The chain's CDR3 is CASSAMEGNIQYF. CDR3 bases: TGTGCCAGCAGCGCAATGGAGGGGAACATTCAGTACTTC.

The chain recombines TRBV5-1 with TRBJ2-5, with D perhaps given as TRBD1 or TRBD2 (5 bases each). TRBJ2-7 explains the end of the DNA better; the J call may be wrong. The CDR3 covers 14 residues. Germline assignment: CDR1 SGHRS and CDR2 YFSETQ. In nucleotides, the CDR3 is TGCGCCAGCAGCTTGGGGGACGTATCCTACGAGCAGTACTTC. Amino acid sequence: CASSLGDVSYEQYF.

The genes are TRBV4-2 and TRBJ1-1; D not resolved. The V gene lost 6 bases and the J gene lost 0 bases, with 11 bases spanning the gap. The germline V gene encodes CDR1 LGHNA and CDR2 YNFKEQ. There are 14 residues in the CDR3. The CDR3 DNA reads as TGTGCCAGCAGATCCCAACAGCTGAACACTGAAGCTTTCTTT. Translation gives CASRSQQLNTEAFF.

This clonotype was seen a handful of times. The chain links TRBV6-5 to TRBJ2-7; D perhaps matches TRBD2 (6 bases). Germline assignment: CDR1 MNHEY and CDR2 SVGAGI. The CDR3 extends over 13 amino acids. Trimming pared 0 bases from V and 4 bases from J, leaving 7 bases between. Here the CDR3 reads CASSYSGRYEQYF. CDR3 nucleotides: TGTGCCAGCAGTTACTCTGGGAGGTACGAGCAGTACTTC.

This chain connects TRBV6-1 to TRBJ1-2; 7 bases are shared with TRBD1. After removal of 2 bases from V and 8 bases from J, the junction contained 5 bases not matched to a gene. The CDR3 runs 13 residues. Germline CDR1 reads MNHNS; CDR2 reads SASEGT. The CDR3 is CASSETRGLGYTF. CDR3 nucleotides: TGTGCCAGCAGTGAAACAAGGGGGCTCGGCTACACCTTC.

This clonotype was detected only a few times. The rearrangement links TRBV24-1 to TRBJ2-5; TRBD2 might be the D (6 bases). Germline V CDR1 and CDR2: KGHDR, SFDVKD. The CDR3 is 13 amino acids. Trimming left V 7 bases short and J 7 bases short, with 15 bases between. DNA for the CDR3: TGTGCCACCAGCACCGGGGAGGCAACGACCCAGTACTTC. Translated: CATSTGEATTQYF.

V and J are TRBV9 and TRBJ2-7; D remains ambiguous. The V end was cut by 1 base, the J end by 4 bases, with 15 bases between. There are 15 residues in the CDR3. CDR1 SGDLS and CDR2 YYNGEE come from the germline V gene. The CDR3 loop reads CASSVSVGPRYEQYF. The CDR3 nucleotides read TGTGCCAGCAGCGTATCAGTAGGCCCAAGGTACGAGCAGTACTTC. Drawing the rest from reference TRBV9 and TRBJ2-7, the complete variable domain is DSGVTQTPKHLITATGQRVTLRCSPRSGDLSVYWYQQSLDQGLQFLIQYYNGEERAKGNILERFSAQQFPDLHSELNLSSLELGDSALYFCASSVSVGPRYEQYFGPGTRLTVT.

A note on this clonotype: The junction does not match germline at one end; this may be a read error. The chain has TRBV7-9 and TRBJ1-1, with 7 bases that match TRBD1. The CDR3 is made up of 14 amino acids. Germline CDR1 reads SEHNR; CDR2 reads FQNEAQ (reference sequence). CDR3 in amino acids: CANSPGTVNTEAFF. In DNA, the CDR3 is TGTGCCAACAGCCCCGGGACAGTTAACACTGAAGCTTTCTTT.